This is a list of T cell receptor beta chains from one sample in a study of T cell changes during pregnancy in multiple sclerosis. Using immunoSEQ multiplex PCR, the repertoire was profiled, and TCRdb retains in-frame clones only, with some absent. Of tens of thousands of clones in the sample, approximately 92% were seen once. Sequenced material: CD8+ T cells from peripheral blood mononuclear cells, taken in the third trimester of pregnancy. The receptors come from a female donor in good health, enrolled as a control in a pregnancy study. CDR3s include the opening cysteine and the closing phenylalanine or tryptophan. A D gene is named only where the DNA matches it firmly. Size values are once, few and many counts, or a class for expanded clones, and some rows have none.

>TRBD1|TRBJ1-1|TRBV6-4|-
TGTGCCAGCAGCCAGGGGGCGGGTACTGAAGCTTTCTTT
CASSQGAGTEAFF
>-|TRBJ2-1|TRBV4-3|-
TGCGCCAGCAGCCAAGGACAGGACCCCTCCTACAATGAGCAGTTCTTC
CASSQGQDPSYNEQFF
>TRBD2|TRBJ2-1|TRBV15|-
TGTGCCACCGCTAGCGGGGGGGGTGGTGAGCAGTTCTTC
CATASGGGGEQFF
>-|TRBJ2-5|TRBV7-9|-
TGTGCCAGCAGCTCCTTTGAGGAAGAGTCGCAAGAGACCCAGTACTTC
CASSSFEEESQETQYF
>TRBD2|TRBJ2-2|TRBV5-1|few
TGCGCCAGCAGCTTGGGGCAGGGACTAGCGGGGGAGCTGTTTTTT
CASSLGQGLAGELFF
>TRBD2|TRBJ2-2|TRBV4-3|-
TGCGCCAGCAGCCCCGGGACTAGCGGCGGGGAGCTGTTTTTT
CASSPGTSGGELFF
>TRBD1|TRBJ2-7|TRBV7-2|-
TGTGCCAGCAGCTTTGACAGGGGCATCTACGAGCAGTACTTC
CASSFDRGIYEQYF
>TRBD1|TRBJ2-7|TRBV2|-
TGTGCCAGCAGTGAGGGGACAGGGGAAAGCTACGAGCAGTACTTC
CASSEGTGESYEQYF
>-|TRBJ2-1|TRBV6-4|-
TGTGCCAGCAGCCCAGCCCAGGGGTACAATGAGCAGTTCTTC
CASSPAQGYNEQFF
>TRBD1|TRBJ1-1|TRBV5-6|-
TGTGCCAGCAGCTTACAGGGGGCTGGCACTGAAGCTTTCTTT
CASSLQGAGTEAFF
>TRBD2|TRBJ2-3|TRBV7-2|-
TGTGCCAGCAGTAATAGACTAGCGGGGACGGATACGCAGTATTTT
CASSNRLAGTDTQYF
>-|TRBJ1-2|TRBV14|-
TGTGCCAGCAGCCAGGGCCTCATACTTTATGGCTACACCTTC
CASSQGLILYGYTF
>TRBD2|TRBJ2-1|TRBV19|-
TGTGCCAGTAGTATCCTAGCGGGGGCCCAATACAATGAGCAGTTCTTC
CASSILAGAQYNEQFF
>TRBD1|TRBJ2-3|TRBV5-1|few
TGCGCCAGCAGAGGGGACAGGACGACTAGCACAGATACGCAGTATTTT
CASRGDRTTSTDTQYF
>TRBD1|TRBJ2-5|TRBV2|once
TGTGCCAGCAGGGACAGGGGCCAAGAGACCCAGTACTTC
CASRDRGQETQYF
>-|TRBJ2-1|TRBV11-3|-
TGTGCCAGCAGCTTAGAAGCCGCCTTAGGCGGGACCTACAATGAGCAGTTCTTC
CASSLEAALGGTYNEQFF
>TRBD1|TRBJ2-3|TRBV4-3|-
TGCGCCAGCAGCCAAGTGACAGGGAGTGCAGATACGCAGTATTTT
CASSQVTGSADTQYF
>-|TRBJ1-5|TRBV27|-
TGTGCCAGCAGACGCCGGGGGGATCAGCCCCAGCATTTT
CASRRRGDQPQHF
>-|TRBJ2-1|TRBV5-6|-
TGTGCCAGCAGACGTCCGGGGACTCATTATTCCTACAATGAGCAGTTCTTC
CASRRPGTHYSYNEQFF
>TRBD1|TRBJ1-2|TRBV4-1|-
TGCGCCAGCAGCCAATCCAGACAGGGGGAGCTCTATGGCTACACCTTC
CASSQSRQGELYGYTF
>TRBD2|TRBJ2-1|TRBV10-2|-
TGCGCCAGCAGTGACACCTCTGGACTAGCCAATGAGCAGTTCTTC
CASSDTSGLANEQFF
>-|TRBJ1-1|TRBV11-2|-
TGTGCCAGCAGCTTCGATCCGACAGGTAACACTGAAGCTTTCTTT
CASSFDPTGNTEAFF
>-|TRBJ2-3|TRBV28|once
TGTGCCAGCAGGCTCTACGAGGCAGATACGCAGTATTTT
CASRLYEADTQYF
>-|TRBJ2-7|TRBV9|-
TGTGCCAGCAGCGCGGGCGGGGGCGCGGGAGTGACGAGCTACGAGCAGTACTTC
CASSAGGGAGVTSYEQYF
>TRBD2|TRBJ2-5|TRBV4-1|-
TGCGCCAGCAGACCCGGACTAGCGGGGGGGTACCAAGAGACCCAGTACTTC
CASRPGLAGGYQETQYF
>-|TRBJ1-1|TRBV4-3|-
TGCGCCAGCAGCCAAGGAAGGGGCCTAGTGGACACTGAAGCTTTCTTT
CASSQGRGLVDTEAFF
>TRBD2|TRBJ2-7|TRBV7-2|-
TGTGCCAGCAGCTTATCCGGGGGGGCCTACGAGCAGTACTTC
CASSLSGGAYEQYF
>-|TRBJ2-7|TRBV5-6|-
TGTGCCAGCAGCTTACGGAGATACGAGCAGTACTTC
CASSLRRYEQYF
>TRBD2|TRBJ2-5|TRBV5-1|-
TGCGCCAGCAGCCCGGGACTAGCGGGGGGGCTGGAGACCCAGTACTTC
CASSPGLAGGLETQYF
>-|TRBJ1-6|TRBV9|-
TGTGCCAGCAGCCCGATCGACAGGAATTCACCCCTCCACTTT
CASSPIDRNSPLHF
>TRBD1|TRBJ1-2|TRBV27|once
TGTGCCAGCAGTCCCGGGACAGGCAACTATGGCTACACCTTC
CASSPGTGNYGYTF
>-|TRBJ2-3|TRBV14|-
TGTGCCAGCAGCCCGGGACTTTCCACAGATACGCAGTATTTT
CASSPGLSTDTQYF
>-|TRBJ1-2|TRBV15|-
TGTGCCACCAGCAGAGATGGGCAGGGGTTATCTAACTATGGCTACACCTTC
CATSRDGQGLSNYGYTF
>-|TRBJ1-1|TRBV7-2|-
TGTGCCAGCAGCTCAGGGGCCGTTTCGGCTTTCTTT
CASSSGAVSAFF
>-|TRBJ1-6|TRBV4-3|-
TGCGCCAGCAGCCAAGATTCCGGCAGGGTAGGTTCACCCCTCCACTTT
CASSQDSGRVGSPLHF
>-|TRBJ1-1|TRBV5-4|-
TGTGCCAGCAGCGCTACAGGGTTGAACACTGAAGCTTTCTTT
CASSATGLNTEAFF
>-|TRBJ1-1|TRBV25-1|-
TGTGCCAGCCGGGTGAACACTGAAGCTTTCTTT
CASRVNTEAFF
>TRBD1|TRBJ1-1|TRBV30|-
TGTGCCTGGAGTCCAGGGGGCCCGAACACTGAAGCTTTCTTT
CAWSPGGPNTEAFF
>TRBD2|TRBJ2-1|TRBV27|once
TGTGCCAGCAGTCCGGGGACTAGCGGGGGGAATCAGCAGTTCTTC
CASSPGTSGGNQQFF
>-|TRBJ2-7|TRBV6-6|-
TGTGCCAGCAGTCCGCTGGGCGACGAGCAGTACTTC
CASSPLGDEQYF
>TRBD2|TRBJ2-1|TRBV19|-
TGTGCCAGTAGTCTGGGACTAGCGGGTTACAATGAGCAGTTCTTC
CASSLGLAGYNEQFF
>-|TRBJ1-4|TRBV7-9|-
TGTGCCAGCAGCTTTGCCAGGGATAATGAAAAACTGTTTTTT
CASSFARDNEKLFF
>TRBD2|TRBJ2-1|TRBV9|-
TGTGCCAGCAGCCAAAGCGGGGGATCCTACAATGAGCAGTTCTTC
CASSQSGGSYNEQFF
>-|TRBJ1-5|TRBV27|once
TGTGCCAGCAGTTTATCCGGTTTGGAGCCCCAGCATTTT
CASSLSGLEPQHF
>TRBD2|TRBJ2-1|TRBV4-3|once
TGCGCCAGCAGCCAAGACACTAGCGGTTACAATGAGCAGTTCTTC
CASSQDTSGYNEQFF
>TRBD2|TRBJ2-1|TRBV9|-
TGTGCCAGCAGCACCGGGGGGGATAATGAGCAGTTCTTC
CASSTGGDNEQFF
>TRBD1|TRBJ1-2|TRBV12-5|few
TGTGCTAGTGGCCATCCCGACAGGGGGCTGGGAGGCTACACCTTC
CASGHPDRGLGGYTF
>-|TRBJ2-3|TRBV4-3|-
TGCGCCAGCAGCCAATGGTCGGGGGGCCGGAAAGATACGCAGTATTTT
CASSQWSGGRKDTQYF
>-|TRBJ2-1|TRBV7-8|-
TGTGCCAGCAGCCCCGGGTCCTCTTATCCCCTCGTCGAGCAGTTCTTC
CASSPGSSYPLVEQFF
>-|TRBJ2-1|TRBV19|-
TGTGCCAGTAGTAGCTCCGGGGAGAATGAGCAGTTCTTC
CASSSSGENEQFF
>TRBD1|TRBJ1-2|TRBV11-2|-
TGTGCCAGCAGCGGAGAGGGCCAGGGGGCTGGCTATGGCTACACCTTC
CASSGEGQGAGYGYTF
>-|TRBJ1-4|TRBV19|-
TGTGCCAGTAGTATTGAGAATGAAAAACTGTTTTTT
CASSIENEKLFF
>-|TRBJ2-1|TRBV7-9|-
TGTGCCAGCAGCTTAGGACGAGGACAGTACAATGAGCAGTTCTTC
CASSLGRGQYNEQFF
>TRBD1|TRBJ1-4|TRBV19|-
TGTGCCAGTAGCCCGGGACAGGATTTGAAAGTGGTGTTTTTT
CASSPGQDLKVVFF
>TRBD1|TRBJ2-1|TRBV30|-
TGTGCCTGGAGTTTCGGGACAGGGGTCTACAATGAGCAGTTCTTC
CAWSFGTGVYNEQFF
>TRBD1|TRBJ1-2|TRBV27|-
TGTGCCAGCAGTTTATGGGGACAGGGAGGATCGGCTAACTATGGCTACACCTTC
CASSLWGQGGSANYGYTF
>-|TRBJ2-7|TRBV6-1|once
TGTGCCAGCAGTGACGGTGTAGGAAGCGGTGATTACGAGCAGTACTTC
CASSDGVGSGDYEQYF